This TCR beta chain was profiled in a study of control samples from healthy donors and cancer patients (TCRdb year 2020). This clone occurred once. The antigen it binds to is not known. No clone much larger than this one lies a single base away; base qualities are absent. Library preparation used the immunoSEQ multiplex PCR assay. TCRdb holds this immuneACCESS table with in-frame rearrangements only. Some clones are missing; in checked studies, unresolved V genes explain under half, and the rest has no known cause. The sample yields approximately 180,000 clones; 91% were counted once. The top ten constitute 2% of the sample. This sequence was found in a woman aged 40 to 49 in good health. The sample consisted of blood.

The nucleotide sequence is TGTGCCAGCAGTGAACCTCCTTTGGGAGGTGAAAAACTGTTTTTT. This encodes CASSEPPLGGEKLFF. Rearrangement joined TRBV6-1 to TRBJ1-4; the D gene cannot be resolved reliably. Per the germline V gene, MNHNS is the CDR1 and SASEGT is the CDR2. V drops 2 bases and J drops 7 bases, leaving 14 bases in between. Inclusive of the bounding cysteine and phenylalanine, the CDR3 is 15 residues long. Only the CDR3 portion is preserved as DNA: 45 bases, with reading frame beginning at the first base.